The following is a TCR beta chain sequence with its context. Its target is not known. V was trimmed by 3 bases and J by 3 bases, leaving 24 bases between them. The CDR3 extends over 18 amino acids. Germline CDR1 reads SGDLS; CDR2 reads YYNGEE. TCRdb's copy holds only in-frame clones and misses some; the assay was immunoSEQ multiplex PCR. The sample has some 9,500 clones, roughly 72% seen once. Time point reported: cycle 4 day 1 (C4D1), after more than 5 weeks of nivolumab. Patients all relapsed after autologous stem cell transplantation, and there was variation in brentuximab vedotin exposure. Magnetic negative selection, applied to thawed PBMCs, was used to isolate the CD8+ T cells. Best overall response was complete response, partial response or progressive disease in these relapsed/refractory classical Hodgkin lymphoma patients. This entry comes from a study of PD-1 blockade in classical Hodgkin lymphoma. Study context: Each patient was given nivolumab 3 mg/kg through a vein every 2 weeks. Study-wide findings and caveats: Whatever underlies the repertoire differences (possibly disease activity or prior therapy) remains undefined. A significant rise in TCR diversity by C4D1 was seen for CD4+ but not CD8+ cells.

This receptor was obtained from a human donor with classical Hodgkin lymphoma. V gene TRBV9 combines with J gene TRBJ1-2; tentative D call: TRBD1 (5 bases). The sample consisted of CD8+ T cells from blood, taken before the fourth cycle of nivolumab. CDR3 sequence (DNA): TGTGCCAGCAGCGCCCCTTTACGGGTGGCGGAGGGGCACTATGGCTACACCTTC. Its translation: CASSAPLRVAEGHYGYTF.